These 21 T cell receptor beta chains were all obtained from the same sample, sequenced in a study of T-cell memory formation after mild COVID-19. TCRdb ran MiXCR on the 5' RACE reads and lists one entry per CDR3 protein. This table holds some 450,000 distinct CDR3 sequences, 20% found once. Sequenced material: PBMCs or a T cell subset sorted from them (not recorded which). The receptors here all came from an adult woman who had mild COVID-19 (a few samples of this study predate the infection). Cell type and time point are not known.

This clonotype was counted between two and nine times. V usage is TRBV6-5 and J usage is TRBJ1-1, with TRBD1 identical over 8 bases. Germline lookup yields CDR1 MNHEY and CDR2 SVGAGI. V shed 10 bases and J 7 bases; nucleotides not matched to a gene: 11. This CDR3 contains 13 residues. In DNA form, the CDR3 reads TGTGCCACCTCCGGGACAGGACCTCTTGAAGCTTTCTTT. The encoded protein is CATSGTGPLEAFF.

The chain carries TRBV6-5 and TRBJ2-7, with D perhaps TRBD2 (5 bases). Trimming took off 0 bases at V and 9 bases at J, with 12 bases between the two ends. Germline loops: CDR1 MNHEY, CDR2 SVGAGI. The length of the CDR3 is 13 residues. The CDR3 DNA reads TGTGCCAGCAGTTACTCGAAGGGAGATGGGCAGTACTTC. It specifies CASSYSKGDGQYF.

The genes are TRBV7-2 and TRBJ2-7; D might be TRBD1 (6 bases). Germline-derived CDR1 and CDR2 are SGHTA and FQGNSA. The CDR3 is 16 amino acids. Trimming pared 6 bases from V and 4 bases from J, leaving 22 bases between. Here the CDR3 DNA reads TGTGCCAGCAGACAGAACAGGGTCCCACCTCCTTACGAGCAGTACTTC. This translates into CASRQNRVPPPYEQYF.

The genes are TRBV12-3 or TRBV12-4 and TRBJ2-1; 9 nucleotides agree with TRBD2. This CDR3 region has 15 residues. With V trimmed by 5 bases and J by 1 base, 3 bases remained unmatched. CDR3 in DNA: TGTGCCAGCAGTACCGCGGGGGGGTCCTACAATGAGCAGTTCTTC. Protein: CASSTAGGSYNEQFF.

This clonotype has a handful of counts. The V call is TRBV5-1, the J call TRBJ2-7, with TRBD2 matching over 7 bases. Germline V gene lookup returns CDR1 SGHRS and CDR2 YFSETQ. The length of the CDR3 is 14 residues. J was trimmed by 5 bases and V by 2 bases; bases with no gene match: 7. The DNA for the CDR3 is TGCGCCAGCAGCTTAGACCCGGGGGGAAACGAGCAGTACTTC. This gives the protein CASSLDPGGNEQYF.

The V call is TRBV5-1, the J call TRBJ1-4, with 7 bases fitting TRBD1. CDR1 is SGHRS and CDR2 is YFSETQ in the germline V gene. After removal of 4 bases from V and 0 bases from J, the junction contained 9 bases not matched to a gene. This CDR3 region has 17 residues. The CDR3 DNA reads TGCGCCAGCAGCAGAGACAGGGTGTCTGCAACTAATGAAAAACTGTTTTTT. This translates into CASSRDRVSATNEKLFF.

The sample holds a few counts of this clonotype. The junction does not match germline at one end; this may be a read error. The rearrangement uses TRBV12-3 or TRBV12-4 and TRBJ1-1; D unresolved. This CDR3 spans 12 amino acids. This chain's CDR3 is CASSFKGTEALF. CDR3 nucleotide sequence: TGTGCCAGCAGTTTTAAGGGAACTGAAGCTTTATTT.

This chain links TRBV12-3 or TRBV12-4 with TRBJ1-3; 7 nucleotides agree with TRBD1. The CDR3 has 14 amino acids. Trimming removed 6 bases from V and 2 bases from J; junction bases left unmatched: 4. The DNA for the CDR3 is TGTGCCAGCAGAATAACAGGGGCTGGAAACACCATATATTTT. Amino acids: CASRITGAGNTIYF.

The chain has TRBV20-1 and TRBJ1-1; TRBD1 is a possible D gene (6 bases). V shed 4 bases and J shed 7 bases, with 19 bases lying between them. The CDR3 loop spans 14 amino acids. CDR1 is DFQATT, CDR2 SNEGSKA, per germline (reference sequence). CDR3 in amino acids: CSAITGGGRNEAFF. As DNA, the CDR3 is TGCAGTGCTATCACCGGTGGGGGCAGGAATGAAGCTTTCTTT.

The chain is built from TRBV4-1 and TRBJ1-5; no reliable D call. Germline V CDR1 and CDR2: MGHRA, YSYEKL. The CDR3 is 13 residues long. Between the trimmed V and J ends, which lost 1 base and 4 bases, there was a span of 5 bases. As DNA, the CDR3 is TGCGCCAGCAGCCAAGTGGTAAATCAGCCCCAGCATTTT. Amino acids: CASSQVVNQPQHF.

The chain couples TRBV13 to TRBJ1-5; 7 nucleotides align to TRBD1. CDR1 is PRHDT and CDR2 is FYEKMQ in the germline V gene (reference sequence). The CDR3 is 13 amino acids. V dropped 10 bases and J dropped 7; count of bases not matched to a gene: 10. CDR3 sequence (DNA): TGTGCCACCTCGTACAGGGGAGCCCAGCCCCAGCATTTT. Translation gives CATSYRGAQPQHF.

This chain links TRBV19 with TRBJ1-4; D is possibly TRBD1 (5 bases). Trimming stripped 3 bases from V and 8 bases from J, with 16 bases between. Germline V gives CDR1 LNHDA, CDR2 SQIVND (reference sequence). This CDR3 is built from 15 residues. The CDR3, as DNA: TGTGCCAGTAGTATGAACGGCGACAGATGGGAAAAACTGTTTTTT. This encodes CASSMNGDRWEKLFF. Full variable domain (outside the CDR3, taken from reference TRBV19 and TRBJ1-4): DGGITQSPKYLFRKEGQNVTLSCEQNLNHDAMYWYRQDPGQGLRLIYYSQIVNDFQKGDIAEGYSVSREKKESFPLTVTSAQKNPTAFYLCASSMNGDRWEKLFFGSGTQLSVL.

The rearrangement joins TRBV15 to TRBJ1-5; unclear D gene. CDR3 length equals 12 residues. The germline CDR1 and CDR2 sequences are LNHNV and YYDKDF (reference sequence). The germline V and J ends were trimmed by 5 bases and 4 bases, with 6 bases remaining between them. Here the CDR3 DNA reads TGTGCCACCAGCGGATCTAATCAGCCCCAGCATTTT. Residues: CATSGSNQPQHF.

This clonotype was counted between two and nine times. The CDR3 spells CASSLDGLTASEQYF. DNA for the CDR3: TGCGCCAGCAGCTTGGACGGCCTAACTGCCTCCGAGCAGTACTTC. V usage is TRBV5-1 and J usage is TRBJ2-7, with unresolved D. This CDR3 has 15 residues. Germline-derived CDR1 and CDR2 are SGHRS and YFSETQ. V shed 0 bases and J shed 6 bases, with 16 bases lying between them. The full variable domain, completed using reference TRBV5-1 and TRBJ2-7, is KAGVTQTPRYLIKTRGQQVTLSCSPISGHRSVSWYQQTPGQGLQFLFEYFSETQRNKGNFPGRFSGRQFSNSRSEMNVSTLELGDSALYLCASSLDGLTASEQYFGPGTRLTVT.

This clonotype was observed a few times. The chain carries TRBV9 and TRBJ2-1; D is possibly TRBD2 (6 bases). There are 15 residues in the CDR3. V was clipped by 0 bases and J by 9 bases, with 16 bases between them. Germline V gives CDR1 SGDLS, CDR2 YYNGEE. CDR3 residues: CASSVANTLGGEQFF. The CDR3 nucleotides read TGTGCCAGCAGCGTAGCGAACACTCTGGGGGGTGAGCAGTTCTTC.

This clonotype was detected only a few times. The rearrangement uses TRBV20-1 and TRBJ1-5; D not resolved. Germline V lookup: CDR1 DFQATT, CDR2 SNEGSKA (reference sequence). The CDR3 consists of 12 residues. Trimming cost V 5 bases and J 0 bases, with 5 bases left between them. CDR3 loop: CSALDSNQPQHF. The CDR3 nucleotides are TGCAGTGCTCTCGATAGCAATCAGCCCCAGCATTTT.

This clonotype was observed a few times. The CDR3 bases are TGTGCCAGCAGCTTAGCTGAGGGGACCAACAATGAGCAGTTCTTC. This gives the protein CASSLAEGTNNEQFF. The gene calls are TRBV7-6 and TRBJ2-1, with D perhaps TRBD1 or TRBD2 (5 bases each). The CDR3 runs 15 residues. CDR1 is SGHVS and CDR2 is FNYEAQ in the germline V gene. V was clipped by 0 bases and J by 5 bases, with 11 bases between them.

This clonotype was counted a few times. The chain is built from TRBV6-5 and TRBJ2-5; TRBD2 matches 11 bases. CDR3 length equals 15 residues. The germline V gene has CDR1 MNHEY and CDR2 SVGAGI. Germline trimming cut 2 bases from V and 4 bases from J; bases unmatched to any gene: 3. The CDR3 sequence: CASSYLGLAGETQYF. DNA of the CDR3: TGTGCCAGCAGTTACCTCGGACTAGCGGGAGAGACCCAGTACTTC.

The V and J genes are TRBV24-1 and TRBJ2-5; D unresolved. The CDR3 length is 13 residues. The ends were cut back, 4 bases at V and 2 bases at J, with 7 bases in the middle. Germline V gives CDR1 KGHDR, CDR2 SFDVKD. CDR3 DNA: TGTGCCACCAGTGACCAACTTCAAGAGACCCAGTACTTC. Translation gives CATSDQLQETQYF.

The gene calls are TRBV29-1 and TRBJ1-2; no reliable D call. Trimming pared 0 bases from V and 2 bases from J, leaving 10 bases between. Looked up from germline, CDR1 is SQVTM and CDR2 is ANQGSEA. The CDR3 contains 14 residues. In nucleotides, the CDR3 is TGCAGCGTTGAAGATCAGGAAGGCAACTATGGCTACACCTTC. It yields the protein CSVEDQEGNYGYTF.

This clonotype was counted only a few times. This sequence joins TRBV4-1 and TRBJ2-1; 10 nucleotides line up with TRBD1. Germline trimming cut 1 base from V and 0 bases from J; bases unmatched to any gene: 12. Germline loops: CDR1 MGHRA, CDR2 YSYEKL. The CDR3 spans 20 residues. CDR3: CASSQARTGGIFVSYNEQFF. In DNA form, the CDR3 reads TGCGCCAGCAGCCAAGCCCGGACAGGGGGTATATTTGTCTCCTACAATGAGCAGTTCTTC.